Listed here are 28 T cell receptor beta chains from one sample, sequenced in a study of shared clonotypes between healthy human individuals. The method was immunoSEQ multiplex PCR; TCRdb's version includes in-frame clones alone and lacks a portion of them. Of some 1 million clones in the sample, about three quarters are singletons; the top ten hold about 1.5%. Sample: memory CD4+ T cells sorted from blood. Indicated subset: CD45RA-negative fraction. Receptors were obtained from a man younger than 35 in good health.

This clone has only a few counts. V is TRBV23-1 and J is TRBJ2-1; D remains ambiguous. TRBV23-1 counts as an open reading frame of uncertain function. The CDR3 sequence is 13 residues long. Between the trimmed V and J ends, which lost 1 base and 8 bases, there was a span of 9 bases. The CDR3 sequence: CASSQLRVDEQFF. CDR3 sequence (DNA): TGCGCCAGCAGTCAATTAAGGGTGGATGAGCAGTTCTTC.

This clone was recorded only once. The chain has TRBV30 and TRBJ1-4; D ambiguous. Germline CDR1 reads GTSNPN; CDR2 reads SVGIG (reference sequence). This CDR3 comprises 13 residues. V lost 4 bases and J lost 0, with 6 bases in between. The CDR3: CAWKSSTNEKLFF. CDR3 nucleotide sequence: TGTGCCTGGAAATCCTCAACTAATGAAAAACTGTTTTTT.

The chain joins TRBV7-3 to TRBJ2-2, with TRBD1 matching over 11 bases. This CDR3 spans 15 amino acids. The V gene's germline CDR1 is SGHTA and CDR2 FQGTGA. V shed 4 bases, J shed 6 bases, and the junction held 4 bases outside the gene matches. CDR3 sequence (DNA): TGTGCCAGCAGCTCAAGGGGACAGGGGGCCGGGGAGCTGTTTTTT. Protein: CASSSRGQGAGELFF. Supplemented by reference TRBV7-3 and TRBJ2-2, the full variable domain reads GAGVSQTPSNKVTEKGKYVELRCDPISGHTALYWYRQSLGQGPEFLIYFQGTGAADDSGLPNDRFFAVRPEGSVSTLKIQRTERGDSAVYLCASSSRGQGAGELFFGEGSRLTVL.

The chain couples TRBV2 to TRBJ2-4; 12 nucleotides match TRBD2. CDR1 is SNHLY and CDR2 is FYNNEI in the germline V gene. Trimming took 7 bases from V and 7 from J; bases not matched to a gene: 5. The CDR3 runs 14 residues. The CDR3 loop is CASKTTSGSNIQYF. CDR3 in DNA: TGTGCCAGCAAAACGACTAGCGGGAGTAACATTCAGTACTTC.

About this clone itself: The sample contains more than one DNA sequence encoding this CDR3. The gene calls are TRBV5-1 and TRBJ2-2; 7 bases line up with TRBD1. This CDR3 is built from 14 residues. CDR1 and CDR2 from the germline V gene are SGHRS and YFSETQ. Trimming removed 5 bases from V and 3 bases from J; junction bases left unmatched: 4. As DNA, the CDR3 is TGCGCCAGCAGTCGTGGGACAGACACCGGGGAGCTGTTTTTT. Amino acid sequence: CASSRGTDTGELFF.

As concerns this clone: In the same sample, other DNA sequences code for this CDR3. The chain links TRBV20-1 to TRBJ2-7; tentative D call: TRBD2 (6 bases). Germline CDR1 is DFQATT and CDR2 is SNEGSKA (reference sequence). Trimming took 5 bases from V and 3 from J, leaving 8 bases between them. The CDR3 is 11 amino acids. CDR3 DNA sequence: TGCAGTGCTCTCGGGGGCTACGAGCAGTACTTC. Protein sequence: CSALGGYEQYF.

This chain uses TRBV6-6 with TRBJ1-6; D possibly corresponds to TRBD1 (6 bases). The ends were cut back, 0 bases at V and 3 bases at J, with 9 bases in the middle. The CDR3 contains 16 residues. Germline V gene data show CDR1 as MNHNY and CDR2 as SVGAGI (reference sequence). The CDR3: CASSYSRTVYNSPLHF. The CDR3 DNA follows: TGTGCCAGCAGTTACTCGCGGACAGTCTATAATTCACCCCTCCACTTT.

The rearrangement joins TRBV28 to TRBJ2-7, with TRBD1 matching 8 bases. From germline, CDR1 is MDHEN and CDR2 SYDVKM. J lost 3 bases, V lost 5 bases, and 12 bases had no gene match. The CDR3 has 16 residues. This CDR3 is CASSPPPGTGGYEQYF. The CDR3 DNA reads as TGTGCCAGCAGTCCTCCCCCCGGGACAGGAGGCTACGAGCAGTACTTC.

V is TRBV28 and J is TRBJ1-5, with D perhaps TRBD1 (5 bases). The CDR3 runs 17 residues. Germline lookup yields CDR1 MDHEN and CDR2 SYDVKM. Between the trimmed V and J ends, which lost 2 bases and 3 bases, there was a span of 17 bases. CDR3 loop: CASSLGLAVGANQPQHF. The CDR3 DNA reads TGTGCCAGCAGTTTAGGCCTAGCCGTCGGGGCCAATCAGCCCCAGCATTTT.

The V call is TRBV5-6, the J call TRBJ2-7; no clear D gene. V lost 1 base, J lost 2 bases, and 13 bases lay in between. Germline CDR1 is SGHDT and CDR2 is YYEEEE. The CDR3 extends over 15 amino acids. The CDR3 nucleotides are TGTGCCAGCAGCTTGCGGCAGACTTTCGCCTACGAGCAGTACTTC. Translated: CASSLRQTFAYEQYF.

This clone occurred many times. The chain has TRBV19 and TRBJ2-5; tentatively, D is TRBD1 (6 bases). Per the germline V gene, CDR1 is LNHDA and CDR2 is SQIVND (reference sequence). Trimming cost V 7 bases and J 1 base, with 19 bases left between them. CDR3 size: 16 residues. The CDR3 nucleotides read TGTGCCAGTACTCCGCAGGGGAACAGGCCCCAAGAGACCCAGTACTTC. The encoded protein is CASTPQGNRPQETQYF.

V usage is TRBV28 and J usage is TRBJ2-5; maybe TRBD2 (6 bases). Germline-derived CDR1 and CDR2 are MDHEN and SYDVKM. V lost 5 bases and J lost 7, with 20 bases in between. CDR3 length equals 15 residues. The CDR3 here is CASSLSPGVPVTQYF. Written as DNA, the CDR3 is TGTGCCAGCAGTCTCTCTCCGGGGGTCCCTGTGACCCAGTACTTC.

V is TRBV6-6 and J is TRBJ2-5, with 12 bases identical to TRBD2. Germline values: CDR1 MNHNY, CDR2 SVGAGI (reference sequence). V was pared by 5 bases and J by 5 bases, with 3 bases of the junction left unmatched. This CDR3 region has 14 residues. CDR3 sequence: CASSLTSGSETQYF. The CDR3 DNA sequence: TGTGCCAGCAGTCTGACTAGCGGGAGTGAGACCCAGTACTTC.

The V and J genes are TRBV5-1 and TRBJ2-3, with TRBD2 matching over 9 bases. The CDR3 runs to 14 residues. Germline CDR1 is SGHRS and CDR2 is YFSETQ. With V trimmed by 7 bases and J by 5 bases, 8 bases remained unmatched. CDR3 nucleotide sequence: TGCGCCAGCGTTAGCGGGGGCGGGGGAGATACGCAGTATTTT. This gives the protein CASVSGGGGDTQYF.

This clone was observed a few times. The genes are TRBV6-6 and TRBJ1-5, with TRBD1 matching 9 bases. This CDR3 region has 16 residues. V gave up 6 bases and J gave up 2 bases; unmatched junction bases: 8. CDR1 is MNHNY, CDR2 SVGAGI, per germline (reference sequence). DNA for the CDR3: TGTGCCAGCAGCCCTAGGACAGGGGCTGGCAATCAGCCCCAGCATTTT. It yields the protein CASSPRTGAGNQPQHF.

A single count supports this clone. This sequence joins TRBV11-2 and TRBJ2-5; a weak D match, TRBD2 (6 bases). Germline V gene lookup returns CDR1 SGHAT and CDR2 FQNNGV. The germline V and J ends were trimmed by 7 bases and 1 base, with 19 bases remaining between them. The CDR3 has 16 residues. Written as DNA, the CDR3 is TGTGCCAGCACTTCCCAAGGGAGGCAGACCCAAGAGACCCAGTACTTC. Its protein product is CASTSQGRQTQETQYF.

This clone occurred many times. CDR3 in amino acids: CASSFRKGVTDTQYF. The DNA for the CDR3 is TGTGCCAGCAGCTTTCGGAAGGGGGTCACAGATACGCAGTATTTT. The genes are TRBV13 and TRBJ2-3, with D perhaps matching TRBD1 (6 bases). The length of the CDR3 is 15 residues. Germline V lookup: CDR1 PRHDT, CDR2 FYEKMQ (reference sequence). V was pared by 3 bases and J by 2 bases, with 12 bases between.

The rearrangement links TRBV10-3 to TRBJ1-1, with D unresolved. The germline gives CDR1 ENHRY, CDR2 SYGVKD. This CDR3 is 14 amino acids long. The V end was cut by 7 bases, the J end by 4 bases, with 16 bases between. This CDR3 is CAIKEVLGGTEAFF. The CDR3 nucleotides are TGTGCCATCAAAGAGGTCCTCGGTGGCACTGAAGCTTTCTTT.

V and J are TRBV19 and TRBJ1-5, with 9 positions matching TRBD1. Trimming removed 5 bases from V and 0 bases from J; junction bases left unmatched: 14. This CDR3 has 19 amino acids. Germline V CDR1 and CDR2: LNHDA, SQIVND (reference sequence). CDR3: CASSPSGTGFSFSNQPQHF. The CDR3 DNA follows: TGTGCCAGTAGTCCATCCGGGACAGGGTTTTCTTTTAGCAATCAGCCCCAGCATTTT.

This chain connects TRBV18 to TRBJ2-7, with a weak D call TRBD1 (5 bases). Germline CDR1 is KGHSH and CDR2 is LQKENI. There are 15 residues in the CDR3. The ends were cut back, 6 bases at V and 5 bases at J, with 20 bases in the middle. The CDR3 region is CASSSGWGSENEQYF. CDR3 DNA: TGTGCCAGCTCCAGTGGGTGGGGCTCTGAAAACGAGCAGTACTTC.

The rearrangement joins TRBV5-5 to TRBJ1-1; D possibly corresponds to TRBD1 (5 bases). Per the germline V gene, CDR1 is SGHKS and CDR2 is YYEKEE (reference sequence). Trimming shortened V by 0 bases and J by 4 bases, and 10 bases separated the two germline ends. The CDR3 covers 14 residues. CDR3 sequence: CASSLARQGTEAFF. The DNA for the CDR3 is TGTGCCAGCAGCTTGGCCCGCCAGGGCACTGAAGCTTTCTTT.

This clone was found once. This chain links TRBV5-1 with TRBJ2-2; D may correspond to TRBD1 or TRBD2 (6 bases each). CDR3 length: 15 amino acids. Germline V gives CDR1 SGHRS, CDR2 YFSETQ. V was shortened by 4 bases and J by 4 bases, with 14 bases between the two germline ends. CDR3 DNA: TGCGCCAGCAGCCCAAGGGGGGCGGGCACCGGGGAGCTGTTTTTT. This encodes CASSPRGAGTGELFF.

The sample holds one count of this clone. This rearrangement joins TRBV19 to TRBJ1-6, with 7 bases that match TRBD1. The V segment lost 6 bases and the J segment 9 bases; nucleotides outside the gene matches: 11. The CDR3 is 15 amino acids. Per the germline V gene, CDR1 is LNHDA and CDR2 is SQIVND (reference sequence). CDR3: CASRLRGDRFSPLHF. The CDR3 DNA sequence: TGTGCCAGTAGGTTGAGGGGGGACAGATTTTCACCCCTCCACTTT.

The chain is built from TRBV5-6 and TRBJ2-3; 7 nucleotides match TRBD1. CDR1 is SGHDT, CDR2 YYEEEE, per germline. This CDR3 has 15 amino acids. Trimming took 4 bases from V and 1 from J; bases not matched to a gene: 6. The CDR3 coding sequence is TGTGCCAGCAGCCAGGGGGACCGGGGCACAGATACGCAGTATTTT. Encoded protein: CASSQGDRGTDTQYF.

V gene TRBV6-4 combines with J gene TRBJ2-5; 7 bases are shared with TRBD2. There are 15 residues in the CDR3. J gave up 2 bases and V 5 bases, and 8 bases lay outside the gene matches. The germline V gene encodes CDR1 MRHNA and CDR2 SNTAGT. The CDR3 region has the DNA TGTGCCAGCAGTAAGGAAGCGGGGACTCAAGAGACCCAGTACTTC. Translating gives CASSKEAGTQETQYF.

The V call is TRBV28, the J call TRBJ2-6, with D uncertain. Per the germline V gene, CDR1 is MDHEN and CDR2 is SYDVKM. V gave up 3 bases and J gave up 0 bases, with 6 bases separating them. The CDR3 runs to 15 residues. The CDR3, as DNA: TGTGCCAGCAGTTTCACACACTCTGGGGCCAACGTCCTGACTTTC. Translation gives CASSFTHSGANVLTF. Full variable domain (remainder filled in from reference TRBV28 and TRBJ2-6): DVKVTQSSRYLVKRTGEKVFLECVQDMDHENMFWYRQDPGLGLRLIYFSYDVKMKEKGDIPEGYSVSREKKERFSLILESASTNQTSMYLCASSFTHSGANVLTFGAGSRLTVL.

This clone was detected only once. J is TRBJ2-3 and V is TRBV5-6; 8 nucleotides align to TRBD2. CDR3 length equals 15 residues. CDR1 and CDR2 (germline): SGHDT, YYEEEE. The V and J ends lost 6 bases and 6 bases, in that order; junction bases with no gene match: 12. The CDR3, as DNA: TGTGCCAGCACCAGGCCAGGACCTAGCGGGGATACGCAGTATTTT. Its translation: CASTRPGPSGDTQYF.

This chain connects TRBV15 to TRBJ1-1; TRBD1 might be the D (5 bases). This CDR3 comprises 15 residues. From germline, CDR1 is LNHNV and CDR2 YYDKDF (reference sequence). V dropped 4 bases and J dropped 11 bases, with 23 bases sitting between them. CDR3 DNA: TGTGCCACCAGCACCCTCAATTGGGGGGTCCTGAACGCTTTCTTT. Protein: CATSTLNWGVLNAFF.